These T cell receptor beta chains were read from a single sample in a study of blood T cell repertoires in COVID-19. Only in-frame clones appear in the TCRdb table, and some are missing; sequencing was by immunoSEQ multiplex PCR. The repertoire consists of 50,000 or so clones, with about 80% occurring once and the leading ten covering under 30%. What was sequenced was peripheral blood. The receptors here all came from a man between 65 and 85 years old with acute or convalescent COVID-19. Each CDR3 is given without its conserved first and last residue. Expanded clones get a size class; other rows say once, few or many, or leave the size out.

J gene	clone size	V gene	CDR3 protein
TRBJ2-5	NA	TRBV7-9	ASSQRTGLQETQY
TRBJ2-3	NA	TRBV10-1	ASSGPLVRADTQY
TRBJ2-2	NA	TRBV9	ASSPTATGGGIGELF
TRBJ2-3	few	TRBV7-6	ASSSPTGSTDTQY
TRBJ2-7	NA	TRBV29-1	SVATAYEQY
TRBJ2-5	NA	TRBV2	ASSEARGTTRAFETQY
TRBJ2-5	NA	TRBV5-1	ASSLARETQY
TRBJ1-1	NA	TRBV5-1	ASSRGTGVNTEAF
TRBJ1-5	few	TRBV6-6	ASSYSSRSNQPQH
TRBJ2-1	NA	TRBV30	AWRRLGDNEQF
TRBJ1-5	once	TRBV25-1	ASSEGGGDNQPQH
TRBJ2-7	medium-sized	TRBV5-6	ASDRTGSSYEQY
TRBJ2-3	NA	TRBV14	ASSQSISTDTQY
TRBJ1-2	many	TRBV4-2	ASSPGQDNYGYT
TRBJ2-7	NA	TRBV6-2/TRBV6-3	ASSYSGRGPDYEQY
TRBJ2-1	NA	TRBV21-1	AGSGLAGVRGCNEQF
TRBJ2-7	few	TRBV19	ASSIARGGSYEQY
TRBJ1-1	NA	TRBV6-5	ASPLQGKNTEAF
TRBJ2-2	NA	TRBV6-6	ASRAVAGQGKRELF
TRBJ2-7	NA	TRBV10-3	AIRGGDRGYEQY
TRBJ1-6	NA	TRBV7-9	ASSPRYGENSPLH
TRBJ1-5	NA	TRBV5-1	ASSLEGAYNQPQH
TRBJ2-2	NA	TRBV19	ASSIISGGPNTGELF
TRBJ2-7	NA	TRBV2	ASSLRDTYEQY
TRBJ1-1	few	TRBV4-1	ASSQPGQGRRSMNTEAF
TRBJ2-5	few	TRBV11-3	ADGEGDQETQY
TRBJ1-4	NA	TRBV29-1	SVPHTGEREKLF
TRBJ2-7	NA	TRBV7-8	ASSETGGGYEQY
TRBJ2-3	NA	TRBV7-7	ASSLLSSTDTQY
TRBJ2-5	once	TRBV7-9	ASSRATWYQGFETQY
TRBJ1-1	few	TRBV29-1	SGRDSEAF
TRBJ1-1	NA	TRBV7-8	ASSTRGTGGNTEAF
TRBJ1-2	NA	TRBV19	ASGDARRYGYT
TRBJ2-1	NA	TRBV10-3	AIKGTSGGGSSRDEQF
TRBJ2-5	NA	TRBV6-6	ASSYQGQETQY
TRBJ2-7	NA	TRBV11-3	ASSSLAQLFEQY
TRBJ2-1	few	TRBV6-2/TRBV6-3	ASSYSRREEQF
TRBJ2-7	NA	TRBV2	ATLSGTDSYEQY
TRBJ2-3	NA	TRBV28	ASSFSGGGRTQY
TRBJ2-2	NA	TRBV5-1	ASSPDWLNTGELF
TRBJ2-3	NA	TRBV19	ASSAGRGGSTDTQY
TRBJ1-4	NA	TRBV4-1	ASSQGQGATTNEKLF
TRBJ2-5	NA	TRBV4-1	ASSQDRSPTRTQY
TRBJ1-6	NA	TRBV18	ASSLGLGNNSPLH
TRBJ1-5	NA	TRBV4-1	ASSRGTGGYSNQPQH